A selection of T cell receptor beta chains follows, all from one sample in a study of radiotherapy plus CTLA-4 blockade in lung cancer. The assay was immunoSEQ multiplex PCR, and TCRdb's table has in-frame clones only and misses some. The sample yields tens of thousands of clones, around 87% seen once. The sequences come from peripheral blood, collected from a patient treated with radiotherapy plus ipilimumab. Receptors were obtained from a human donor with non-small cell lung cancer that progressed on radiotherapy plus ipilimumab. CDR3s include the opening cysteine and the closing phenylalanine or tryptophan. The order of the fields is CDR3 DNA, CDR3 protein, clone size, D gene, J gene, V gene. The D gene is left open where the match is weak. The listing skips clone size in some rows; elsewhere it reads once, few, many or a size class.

DNA: TGTGCCAGCAAGACTATGGGGTCGGGTGTTTCACCCCTCCACTTT; CDR3: CASKTMGSGVSPLHF; size: -; D: -; J: TRBJ1-6; V: TRBV27
DNA: TGCAGCGTTCGGTCTAGCGGGGGCCACGGTACCGGGGAGCTGTTTTTT; CDR3: CSVRSSGGHGTGELFF; size: -; D: TRBD2; J: TRBJ2-2; V: TRBV29-1
DNA: TGTGCCAGCAGCTTAGCGGGGCGCGGGGTCTCAGATACGCAGTATTTT; CDR3: CASSLAGRGVSDTQYF; size: once; D: -; J: TRBJ2-3; V: TRBV7-2
DNA: TGTGCCAGCAGGGAGACTAGCGGGACTCACGAGCAGTACTTC; CDR3: CASRETSGTHEQYF; size: once; D: TRBD2; J: TRBJ2-7; V: TRBV2
DNA: TGTGCCAGCAGTTACTACAGGGAGAGTGGAAACACCATATATTTT; CDR3: CASSYYRESGNTIYF; size: -; D: -; J: TRBJ1-3; V: TRBV6-6
DNA: TGTGCCAGCAGCCTCCCCTCTCGGGGGGGTAGCGGCTACACCTTC; CDR3: CASSLPSRGGSGYTF; size: -; D: -; J: TRBJ1-2; V: TRBV9
DNA: TGTGCCAGCTCACTCCTGGGGGGCGGCTACACCTTC; CDR3: CASSLLGGGYTF; size: once; D: -; J: TRBJ1-2; V: TRBV18
DNA: TGTGCTAGTGGTTTGACCCTCAGTCCGGACAGGCAAGGCAATCAGCCCCAGCATTTT; CDR3: CASGLTLSPDRQGNQPQHF; size: -; D: TRBD1; J: TRBJ1-5; V: TRBV12-5
DNA: TGTGCCAGCAGCGCCGAAAGCGGGGGGGTATACGAGCAGTACTTC; CDR3: CASSAESGGVYEQYF; size: -; D: TRBD2; J: TRBJ2-7; V: TRBV9
DNA: TGTGCCAGCAGCCCGACCGTGGGACTGTCCCTGAACACTGAAGCTTTCTTT; CDR3: CASSPTVGLSLNTEAFF; size: -; D: -; J: TRBJ1-1; V: TRBV9
DNA: TGCGCCAGCAGCCAAGTTTACAGGGGCGAATACGAGCAGTACTTC; CDR3: CASSQVYRGEYEQYF; size: -; D: TRBD1; J: TRBJ2-7; V: TRBV4-3
DNA: TGCGCCAGCAGCCAAAAGCCCGGGACTTCCAATGAAAAACTGTTTTTT; CDR3: CASSQKPGTSNEKLFF; size: -; D: -; J: TRBJ1-4; V: TRBV4-3
DNA: TGCGCCAGCAGCTTGGGACAGGGCCCCTACGAGCAGTACTTC; CDR3: CASSLGQGPYEQYF; size: -; D: TRBD1; J: TRBJ2-7; V: TRBV5-1
DNA: TGTGCCAGCAGTGGATTCCTGACAGGGGGGAACACCGGGGAGCTGTTTTTT; CDR3: CASSGFLTGGNTGELFF; size: -; D: TRBD1; J: TRBJ2-2; V: TRBV6-1
DNA: TGCGCCAGCAGCCGCCAGGGCACAGATACGCAGTATTTT; CDR3: CASSRQGTDTQYF; size: -; D: -; J: TRBJ2-3; V: TRBV4-3
DNA: TGCGCCAGCAGTGAGGACAGTTGGGGCTACACCTTC; CDR3: CASSEDSWGYTF; size: -; D: -; J: TRBJ1-2; V: TRBV10-2
DNA: TGTGCCAGCAGCTTAGTCGGGGTCGGCGGCTACACCTTC; CDR3: CASSLVGVGGYTF; size: -; D: -; J: TRBJ1-2; V: TRBV11-2
DNA: TGTGCCAGCAGCTTAGCGGGGGCGGATAATTCACCCCTCCACTTT; CDR3: CASSLAGADNSPLHF; size: -; D: -; J: TRBJ1-6; V: TRBV11-1
DNA: TGTGCCTGGAGGGAACCGGGGCGAAGGACTGAAGCTTTCTTT; CDR3: CAWREPGRRTEAFF; size: -; D: -; J: TRBJ1-1; V: TRBV30
DNA: TGTGCCAGCAGCGCCGGGACACTGGTTGAGCAGTTCTTC; CDR3: CASSAGTLVEQFF; size: -; D: -; J: TRBJ2-1; V: TRBV9
DNA: TGTGCCAGCAGCATGAGTCGAAGCAATGAGCAGTTCTTC; CDR3: CASSMSRSNEQFF; size: -; D: -; J: TRBJ2-1; V: TRBV11-3
DNA: TGTGCCTGGGTCGCCGGGGGGATGAGCGGCTACACCTTC; CDR3: CAWVAGGMSGYTF; size: once; D: -; J: TRBJ1-2; V: TRBV30
DNA: TGCGCCAGCAGCTTGGTACTAGCCCCCCCTAGGGATACGCAGTATTTT; CDR3: CASSLVLAPPRDTQYF; size: -; D: -; J: TRBJ2-3; V: TRBV5-1